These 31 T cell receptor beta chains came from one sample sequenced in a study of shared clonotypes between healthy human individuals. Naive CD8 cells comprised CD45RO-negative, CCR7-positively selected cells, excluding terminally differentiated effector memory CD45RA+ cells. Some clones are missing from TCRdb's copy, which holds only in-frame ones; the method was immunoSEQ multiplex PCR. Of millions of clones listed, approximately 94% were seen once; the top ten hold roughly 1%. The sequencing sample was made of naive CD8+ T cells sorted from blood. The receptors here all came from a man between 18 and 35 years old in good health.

The CDR3 DNA follows: TGTGCCAGCAGTCAGGGACAGGGAGTCAGCGGCTACACCTTC. Residues: CASSQGQGVSGYTF. The chain recombines TRBV14 with TRBJ1-2, with 9 bases lining up with TRBD1. V lost 6 bases to trimming and J lost 8 bases; unmatched junction nucleotides: 10. This CDR3 comprises 14 residues. Germline-derived CDR1 and CDR2 are SGHDN and FVKESK. The whole variable domain, filled in from reference TRBV14 and TRBJ1-2, reads EAGVTQFPSHSVIEKGQTVTLRCDPISGHDNLYWYRRVMGKEIKFLLHFVKESKQDESGMPNNRFLAERTGGTYSTLKVQPAELEDSGVYFCASSQGQGVSGYTFGSGTRLTVV.

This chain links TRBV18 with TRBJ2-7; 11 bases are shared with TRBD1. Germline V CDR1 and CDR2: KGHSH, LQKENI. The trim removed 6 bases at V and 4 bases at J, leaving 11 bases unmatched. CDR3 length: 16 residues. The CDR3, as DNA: TGTGCCAGCTCGCGAGGGGGGACAGGGGGATCTTACGAGCAGTACTTC. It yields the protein CASSRGGTGGSYEQYF. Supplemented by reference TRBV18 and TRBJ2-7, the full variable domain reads NAGVMQNPRHLVRRRGQEARLRCSPMKGHSHVYWYRQLPEEGLKFMVYLQKENIIDESGMPKERFSAEFPKEGPSILRIQQVVRGDSAAYFCASSRGGTGGSYEQYFGPGTRLTVT.

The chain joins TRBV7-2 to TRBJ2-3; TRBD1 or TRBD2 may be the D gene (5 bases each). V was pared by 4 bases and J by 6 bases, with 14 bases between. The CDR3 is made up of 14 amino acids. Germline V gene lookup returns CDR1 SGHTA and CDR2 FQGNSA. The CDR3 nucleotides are TGTGCCAGCAGCTGGGGGACCTTCGGGGATACGCAGTATTTT. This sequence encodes CASSWGTFGDTQYF.

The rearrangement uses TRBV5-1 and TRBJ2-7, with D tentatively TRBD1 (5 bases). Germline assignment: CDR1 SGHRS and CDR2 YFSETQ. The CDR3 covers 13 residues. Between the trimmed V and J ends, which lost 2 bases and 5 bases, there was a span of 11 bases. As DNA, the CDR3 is TGCGCCAGCAGCTTAGTTCCAGGGAACGAGCAGTACTTC. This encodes CASSLVPGNEQYF.

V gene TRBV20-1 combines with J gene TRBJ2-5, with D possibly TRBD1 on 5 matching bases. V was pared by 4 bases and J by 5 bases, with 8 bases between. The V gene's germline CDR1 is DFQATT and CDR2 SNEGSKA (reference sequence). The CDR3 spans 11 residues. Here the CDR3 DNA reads TGCAGTGCTAAGGGGTGGGAGACCCAGTACTTC. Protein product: CSAKGWETQYF.

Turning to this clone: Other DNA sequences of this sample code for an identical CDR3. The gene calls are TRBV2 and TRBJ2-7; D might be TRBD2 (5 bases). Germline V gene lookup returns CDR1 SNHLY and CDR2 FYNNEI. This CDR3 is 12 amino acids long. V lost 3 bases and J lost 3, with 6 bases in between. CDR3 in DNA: TGTGCCAGCAGTGATGAGGGCTACGAGCAGTACTTC. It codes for CASSDEGYEQYF.

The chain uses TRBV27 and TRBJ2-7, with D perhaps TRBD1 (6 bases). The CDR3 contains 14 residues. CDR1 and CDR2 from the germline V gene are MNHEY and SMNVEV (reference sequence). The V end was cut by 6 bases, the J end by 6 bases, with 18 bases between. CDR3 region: CASSAQPEGGEQYF. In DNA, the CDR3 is TGTGCCAGCAGCGCACAGCCGGAAGGGGGCGAGCAGTACTTC.

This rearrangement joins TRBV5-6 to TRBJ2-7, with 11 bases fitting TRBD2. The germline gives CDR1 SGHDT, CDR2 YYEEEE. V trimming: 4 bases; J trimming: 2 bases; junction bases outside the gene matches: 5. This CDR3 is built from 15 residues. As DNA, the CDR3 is TGTGCCAGCAGCCTTAGCGGGGGGGCCCCCTACGAGCAGTACTTC. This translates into CASSLSGGAPYEQYF.

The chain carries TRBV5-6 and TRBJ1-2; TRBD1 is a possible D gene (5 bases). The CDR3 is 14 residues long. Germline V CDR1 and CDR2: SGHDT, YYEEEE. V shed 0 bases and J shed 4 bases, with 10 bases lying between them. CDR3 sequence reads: CASSLVSGPYGYTF. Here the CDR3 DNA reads TGTGCCAGCAGCTTGGTCTCGGGGCCCTATGGCTACACCTTC. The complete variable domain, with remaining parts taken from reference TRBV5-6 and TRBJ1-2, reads DAGVTQSPTHLIKTRGQQVTLRCSPKSGHDTVSWYQQALGQGPQFIFQYYEEEERQRGNFPDRFSGHQFPNYSSELNVNALLLGDSALYLCASSLVSGPYGYTFGSGTRLTVV.

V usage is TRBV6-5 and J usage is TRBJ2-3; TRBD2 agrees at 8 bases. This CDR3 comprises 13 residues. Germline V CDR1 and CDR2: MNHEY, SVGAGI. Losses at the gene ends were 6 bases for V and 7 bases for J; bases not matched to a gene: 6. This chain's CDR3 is CASRGAGGNTQYF. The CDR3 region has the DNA TGTGCCAGCAGGGGCGCGGGAGGTAATACGCAGTATTTT.

The CDR3 here is CASSPGGEGANEKLFF. CDR3 nucleotides: TGTGCCAGCAGCCCCGGGGGAGAGGGGGCTAATGAAAAACTGTTTTTT. This rearrangement joins TRBV7-6 to TRBJ1-4, with a possible D match to TRBD1 (6 bases). CDR3 length equals 16 residues. Germline CDR1 is SGHVS and CDR2 is FNYEAQ. Trimming cost V 5 bases and J 3 bases, with 16 bases left between them. The variable domain in full, completed from reference TRBV7-6 and TRBJ1-4, reads GAGVSQSPRYKVTKRGQDVALRCDPISGHVSLYWYRQALGQGPEFLTYFNYEAQQDKSGLPNDRFSAERPEGSISTLTIQRTEQRDSAMYRCASSPGGEGANEKLFFGSGTQLSVL.

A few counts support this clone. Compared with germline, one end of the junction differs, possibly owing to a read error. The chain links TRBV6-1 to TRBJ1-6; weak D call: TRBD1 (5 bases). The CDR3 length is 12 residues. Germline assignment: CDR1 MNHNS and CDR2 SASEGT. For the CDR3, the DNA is TGTGCCAGCGGTGAGGGGAATTCACCCCTCCACTTT. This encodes CASGEGNSPLHF.

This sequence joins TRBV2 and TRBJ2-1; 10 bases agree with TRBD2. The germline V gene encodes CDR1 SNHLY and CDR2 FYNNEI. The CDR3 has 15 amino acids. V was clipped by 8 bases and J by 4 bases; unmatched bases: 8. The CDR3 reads CASSEREGQYNEQFF. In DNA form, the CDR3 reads TGTGCCAGCTCTGAGCGGGAGGGTCAGTACAATGAGCAGTTCTTC.

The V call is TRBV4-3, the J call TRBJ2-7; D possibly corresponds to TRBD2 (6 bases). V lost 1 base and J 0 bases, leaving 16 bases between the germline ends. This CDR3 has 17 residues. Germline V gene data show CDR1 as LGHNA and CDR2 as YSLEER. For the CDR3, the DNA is TGCGCCAGCAGCCAAGGCGCGGGACCCACTCTCTCCTACGAGCAGTACTTC. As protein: CASSQGAGPTLSYEQYF.

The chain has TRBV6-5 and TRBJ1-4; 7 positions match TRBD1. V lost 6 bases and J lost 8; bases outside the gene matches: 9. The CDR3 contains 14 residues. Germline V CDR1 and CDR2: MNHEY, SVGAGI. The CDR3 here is CASRTGAPWEKLFF. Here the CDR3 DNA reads TGTGCCAGCAGAACAGGGGCTCCTTGGGAAAAACTGTTTTTT.

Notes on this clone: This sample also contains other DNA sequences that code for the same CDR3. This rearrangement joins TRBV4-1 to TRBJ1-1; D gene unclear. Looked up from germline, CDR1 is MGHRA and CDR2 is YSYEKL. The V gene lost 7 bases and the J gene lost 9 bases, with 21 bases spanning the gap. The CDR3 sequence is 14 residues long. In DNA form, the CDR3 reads TGCGCCAGCAATAGCATACGGGGAAATCTGAAAGCTTTCTTT. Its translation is CASNSIRGNLKAFF.

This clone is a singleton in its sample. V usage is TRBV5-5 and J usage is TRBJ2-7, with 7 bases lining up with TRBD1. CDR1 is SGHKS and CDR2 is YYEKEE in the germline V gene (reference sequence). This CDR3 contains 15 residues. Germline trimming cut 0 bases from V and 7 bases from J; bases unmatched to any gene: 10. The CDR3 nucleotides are TGTGCCAGCAGCTTGGTAAGGACAGGCTTTAAAGAGCAGTACTTC. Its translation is CASSLVRTGFKEQYF.

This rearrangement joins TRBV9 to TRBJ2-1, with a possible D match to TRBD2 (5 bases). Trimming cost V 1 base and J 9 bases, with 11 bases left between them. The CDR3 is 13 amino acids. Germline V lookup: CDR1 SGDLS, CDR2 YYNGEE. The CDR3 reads CASSVNPGLEQFF. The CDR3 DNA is TGTGCCAGCAGCGTAAACCCCGGACTTGAGCAGTTCTTC. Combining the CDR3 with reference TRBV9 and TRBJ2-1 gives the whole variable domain DSGVTQTPKHLITATGQRVTLRCSPRSGDLSVYWYQQSLDQGLQFLIQYYNGEERAKGNILERFSAQQFPDLHSELNLSSLELGDSALYFCASSVNPGLEQFFGPGTRLTVL.

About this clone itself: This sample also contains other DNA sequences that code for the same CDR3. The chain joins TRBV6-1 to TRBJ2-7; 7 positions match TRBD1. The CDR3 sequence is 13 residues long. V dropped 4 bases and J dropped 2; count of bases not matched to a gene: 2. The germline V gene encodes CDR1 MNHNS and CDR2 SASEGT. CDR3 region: CASSAGGTYEQYF. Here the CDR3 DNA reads TGTGCCAGCAGTGCAGGGGGTACCTACGAGCAGTACTTC.

CDR3 DNA sequence: TGCGCCAGCAGCCTGCCCGGGTGGGAGCAGTACTTC. Encoded protein: CASSLPGWEQYF. The J gene is TRBJ2-7, the V gene TRBV4-1; no firm D call. CDR1 and CDR2 from the germline V gene are MGHRA and YSYEKL. Between the trimmed V and J ends, which lost 4 bases and 7 bases, there was a span of 11 bases. This CDR3 comprises 12 residues.

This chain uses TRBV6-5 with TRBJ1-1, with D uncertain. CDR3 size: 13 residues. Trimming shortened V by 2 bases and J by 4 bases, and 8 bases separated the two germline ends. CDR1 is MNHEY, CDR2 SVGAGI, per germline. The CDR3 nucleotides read TGTGCCAGCAGTTACGGGGATAGCACTGAAGCTTTCTTT. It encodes CASSYGDSTEAFF.

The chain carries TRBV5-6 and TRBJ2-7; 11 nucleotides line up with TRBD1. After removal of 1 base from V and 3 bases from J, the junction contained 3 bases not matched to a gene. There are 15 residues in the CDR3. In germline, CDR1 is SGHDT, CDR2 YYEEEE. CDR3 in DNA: TGTGCCAGCAGCTTGAGGGACAGGGGGATCTACGAGCAGTACTTC. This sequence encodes CASSLRDRGIYEQYF.

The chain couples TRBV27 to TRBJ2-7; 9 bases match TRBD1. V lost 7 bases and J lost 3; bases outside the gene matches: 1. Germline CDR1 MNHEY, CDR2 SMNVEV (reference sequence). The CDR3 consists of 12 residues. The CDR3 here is CASKTGGYEQYF. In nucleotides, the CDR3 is TGTGCCAGCAAGACAGGGGGCTACGAGCAGTACTTC.

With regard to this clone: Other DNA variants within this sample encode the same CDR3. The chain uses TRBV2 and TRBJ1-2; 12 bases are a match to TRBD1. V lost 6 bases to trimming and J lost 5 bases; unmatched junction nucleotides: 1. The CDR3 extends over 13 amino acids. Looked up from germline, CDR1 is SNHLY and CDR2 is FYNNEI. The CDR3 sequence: CASRGQGAYGYTF. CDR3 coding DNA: TGTGCCAGCAGGGGACAGGGGGCGTATGGCTACACCTTC.

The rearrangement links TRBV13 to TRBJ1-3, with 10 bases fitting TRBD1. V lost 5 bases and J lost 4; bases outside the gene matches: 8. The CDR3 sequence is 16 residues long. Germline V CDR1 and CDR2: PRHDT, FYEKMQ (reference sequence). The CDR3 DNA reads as TGTGCCAGCAGCGCCTACGGGACAGGGGCCGGAAACACCATATATTTT. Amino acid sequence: CASSAYGTGAGNTIYF.

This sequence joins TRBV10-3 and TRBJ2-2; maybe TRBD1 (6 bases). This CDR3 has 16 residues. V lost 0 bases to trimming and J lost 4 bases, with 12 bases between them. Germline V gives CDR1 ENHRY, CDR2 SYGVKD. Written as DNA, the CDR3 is TGTGCCATCAGTGAGTCAACCGGGACAACCACCGGGGAGCTGTTTTTT. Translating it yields CAISESTGTTTGELFF.

CDR3 in amino acids: CASSLPGPEAFF. The CDR3 DNA reads TGTGCCAGCAGTCTACCGGGACCCGAAGCTTTCTTT. The chain is built from TRBV2 and TRBJ1-1, with TRBD1 as a possible D gene (5 bases). The CDR3 totals 12 residues. V was trimmed by 5 bases and J by 8 bases, leaving 12 bases between them. Germline V lookup: CDR1 SNHLY, CDR2 FYNNEI.

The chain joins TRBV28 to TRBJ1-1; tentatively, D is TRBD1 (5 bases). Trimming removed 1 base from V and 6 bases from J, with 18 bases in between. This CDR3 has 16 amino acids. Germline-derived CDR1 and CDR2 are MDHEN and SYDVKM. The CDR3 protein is CASSLLGEGIKSEAFF. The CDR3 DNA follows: TGTGCCAGCAGTTTATTGGGGGAGGGAATTAAATCTGAAGCTTTCTTT. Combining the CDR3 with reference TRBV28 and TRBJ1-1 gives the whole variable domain DVKVTQSSRYLVKRTGEKVFLECVQDMDHENMFWYRQDPGLGLRLIYFSYDVKMKEKGDIPEGYSVSREKKERFSLILESASTNQTSMYLCASSLLGEGIKSEAFFGQGTRLTVV.

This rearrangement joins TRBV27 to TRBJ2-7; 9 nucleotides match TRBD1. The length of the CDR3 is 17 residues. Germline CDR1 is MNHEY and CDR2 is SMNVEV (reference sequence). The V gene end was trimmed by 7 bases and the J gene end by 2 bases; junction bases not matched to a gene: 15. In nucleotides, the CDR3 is TGTGCCAGCACCTGGGGGGACAGGGTGCATCCTACCTACGAGCAGTACTTC. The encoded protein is CASTWGDRVHPTYEQYF.

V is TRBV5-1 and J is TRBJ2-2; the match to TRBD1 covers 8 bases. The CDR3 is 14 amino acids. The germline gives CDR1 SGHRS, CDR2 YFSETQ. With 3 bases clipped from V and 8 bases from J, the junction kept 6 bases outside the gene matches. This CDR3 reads CASSSDRGRGELFF. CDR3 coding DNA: TGCGCCAGCAGCTCTGACAGGGGACGAGGGGAGCTGTTTTTT.

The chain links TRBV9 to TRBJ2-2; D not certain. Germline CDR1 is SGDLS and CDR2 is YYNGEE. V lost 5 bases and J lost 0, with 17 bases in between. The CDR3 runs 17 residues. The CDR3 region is CASSPFGRTPNTGELFF. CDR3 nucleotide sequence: TGTGCCAGCAGTCCATTCGGGCGCACACCGAACACCGGGGAGCTGTTTTTT.